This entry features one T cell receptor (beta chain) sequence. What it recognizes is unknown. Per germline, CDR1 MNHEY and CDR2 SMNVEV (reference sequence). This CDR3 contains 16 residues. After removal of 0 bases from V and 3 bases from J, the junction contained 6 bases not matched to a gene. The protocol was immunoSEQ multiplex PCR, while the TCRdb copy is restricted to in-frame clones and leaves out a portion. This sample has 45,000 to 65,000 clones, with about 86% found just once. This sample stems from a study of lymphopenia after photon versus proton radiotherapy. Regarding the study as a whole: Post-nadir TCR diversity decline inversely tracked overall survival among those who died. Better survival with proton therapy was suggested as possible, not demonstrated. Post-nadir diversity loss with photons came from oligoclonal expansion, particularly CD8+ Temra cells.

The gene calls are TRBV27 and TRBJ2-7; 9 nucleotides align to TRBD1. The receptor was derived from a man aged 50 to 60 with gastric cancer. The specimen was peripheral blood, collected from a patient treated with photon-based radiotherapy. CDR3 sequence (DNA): TGTGCCAGCAGTTTATCGGTCCGGGACAGGGTCTACGAGCAGTACTTC. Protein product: CASSLSVRDRVYEQYF.